A selection of T cell receptor beta chains follows, all from one sample in a study of blood T cell repertoires in COVID-19. Some clones are missing from TCRdb's copy, which holds only in-frame ones; the method was immunoSEQ multiplex PCR. The sample yields about 140,000 clones, roughly 84% seen once. The sequencing input was peripheral blood. These receptors were collected from a man aged 55 to 70 with active or convalescent COVID-19. Both conserved end residues are part of each CDR3. A D gene is named only where the DNA matches it firmly.

CASSLVPKDRLSSGNTIYF,TRBD1,TRBJ1-3,TRBV11-2
CASSLGLQWGYTF,-,TRBJ1-2,TRBV7-8
CASRHRGSEQYF,TRBD1,TRBJ2-7,TRBV6-5
CASSLPDSSSYEQYF,-,TRBJ2-7,TRBV7-9
CASNNQGFFRSEQYF,-,TRBJ2-7,TRBV27
CASRRAGGSYEQYF,TRBD2,TRBJ2-7,TRBV6-5
CASSRLGEWGQPQHF,-,TRBJ1-5,TRBV11-3
CASSSIGEETEAFF,-,TRBJ1-1,TRBV7-8
CASSPVNPREQFF,-,TRBJ2-1,TRBV5-6
CASSFISTDTQYF,-,TRBJ2-3,TRBV7-6
CASTEVPMNTEAFF,-,TRBJ1-1,TRBV5-4
CASSLVRTGELFF,-,TRBJ2-2,TRBV5-8
CASTKTATNEKLFF,-,TRBJ1-4,TRBV7-8
CASSVVAGGTGELFF,TRBD2,TRBJ2-2,TRBV9
CASSLSGESGTEAFF,-,TRBJ1-1,TRBV4-3
CASSEDRTSGYTF,TRBD1,TRBJ1-2,TRBV18
CASSQGQDEKLFF,-,TRBJ1-4,TRBV4-3
CASSDRGPDTQYF,TRBD1,TRBJ2-3,TRBV9
CASSKRGTGAETQYF,-,TRBJ2-5,TRBV21-1
CASSLRVLGLPNPDTQYF,TRBD2,TRBJ2-3,TRBV5-4
CAWKRDSPNEQFF,-,TRBJ2-1,TRBV30
CASSNSRTGGPHYGYTF,TRBD1,TRBJ1-2,TRBV19
CAWSTGYGYTF,-,TRBJ1-2,TRBV30
CASSLVTGALNSPLHF,TRBD1,TRBJ1-6,TRBV5-5
CASSPGERVITDTQYF,-,TRBJ2-3,TRBV7-2
CASSSYRGVGEQYF,TRBD1,TRBJ2-3,TRBV11-2
CASSELAGAANTGELFF,-,TRBJ2-2,TRBV2
CASSQVGLSRGNQPQHF,-,TRBJ1-5,TRBV4-1
CASSTLQGEKLFF,-,TRBJ1-4,TRBV27
CASEKDRGYEQYF,TRBD1,TRBJ2-7,TRBV2
CASSVNPGASPLHF,-,TRBJ1-6,TRBV2
CASSLFRSQPQHF,-,TRBJ1-5,TRBV27
CAWTRQGPTNEKLFF,TRBD1,TRBJ1-4,TRBV30
CASSHRQGWDYNEQFF,TRBD1,TRBJ2-1,TRBV27
CASNHRGGNTEAFF,TRBD1,TRBJ1-1,TRBV9